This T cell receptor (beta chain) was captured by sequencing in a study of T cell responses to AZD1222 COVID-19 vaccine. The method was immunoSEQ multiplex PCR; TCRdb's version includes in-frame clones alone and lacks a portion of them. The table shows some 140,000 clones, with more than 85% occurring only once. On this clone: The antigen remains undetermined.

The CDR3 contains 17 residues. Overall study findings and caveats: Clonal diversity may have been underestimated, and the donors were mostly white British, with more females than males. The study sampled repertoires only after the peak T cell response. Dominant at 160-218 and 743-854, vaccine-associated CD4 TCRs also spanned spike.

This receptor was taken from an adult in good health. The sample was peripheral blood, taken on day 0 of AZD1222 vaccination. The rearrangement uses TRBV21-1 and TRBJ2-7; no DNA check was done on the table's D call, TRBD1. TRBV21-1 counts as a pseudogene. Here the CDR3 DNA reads TGTGCCAGCAGCAAAGGTGGGACCGGGACAGGGGGTTACGAGCAGTACTTC. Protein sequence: CASSKGGTGTGGYEQYF.